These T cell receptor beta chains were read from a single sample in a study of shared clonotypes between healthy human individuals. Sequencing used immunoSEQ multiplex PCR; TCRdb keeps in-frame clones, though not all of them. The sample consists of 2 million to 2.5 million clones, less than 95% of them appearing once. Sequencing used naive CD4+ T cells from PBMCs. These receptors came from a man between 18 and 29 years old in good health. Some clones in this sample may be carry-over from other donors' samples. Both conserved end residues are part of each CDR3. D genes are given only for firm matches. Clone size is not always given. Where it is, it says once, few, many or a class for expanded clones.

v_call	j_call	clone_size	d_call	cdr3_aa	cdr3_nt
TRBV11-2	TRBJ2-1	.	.	CASRSLLWGHRQFF	TGTGCCAGCCGCAGCTTATTGTGGGGGCATCGGCAGTTCTTC
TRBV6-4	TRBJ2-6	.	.	CASSDGGTGANVLTF	TGTGCCAGCAGTGACGGGGGAACTGGGGCCAACGTCCTGACTTTC
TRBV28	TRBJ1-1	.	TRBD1	CASSSYPGQGASEAFF	TGTGCCAGCAGCTCTTATCCGGGACAGGGGGCATCTGAAGCTTTCTTT
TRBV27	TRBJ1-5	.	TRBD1	CASSQQGARGQPQHF	TGTGCCAGCAGCCAACAGGGGGCGAGGGGTCAGCCCCAGCATTTT
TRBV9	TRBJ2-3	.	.	CASSEHRVSSDTQYF	TGTGCCAGCAGCGAACACAGAGTCTCCTCAGATACGCAGTATTTT
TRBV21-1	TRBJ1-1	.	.	CASSKNPRAFF	TGTGCCAGCAGCAAAAACCCGCGAGCTTTCTTT
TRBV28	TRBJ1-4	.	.	CAILSGTVPEKLFF	TGTGCCATCCTATCCGGGACGGTGCCTGAAAAACTGTTTTTT
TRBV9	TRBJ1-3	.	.	CASSLHWGTGNTIYF	TGTGCCAGCAGCCTCCATTGGGGGACGGGAAACACCATATATTTT
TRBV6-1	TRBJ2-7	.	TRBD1	CASIRQGLSYEQYF	TGTGCCAGCATAAGACAGGGGCTCTCCTACGAGCAGTACTTC
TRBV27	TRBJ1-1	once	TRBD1	CASSSTPGGQAFF	TGTGCCAGCAGTTCAACTCCAGGGGGCCAAGCTTTCTTT
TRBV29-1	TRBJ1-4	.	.	CSVEDRRTEKLFF	TGCAGCGTTGAAGACAGGCGGACTGAAAAACTGTTTTTT
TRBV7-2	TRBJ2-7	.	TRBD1	CASSLQGGEQYF	TGTGCCAGCAGCCTACAGGGGGGAGAGCAGTACTTC
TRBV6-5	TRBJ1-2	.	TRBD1	CASSYYRGEASYTF	TGTGCCAGCAGTTACTACAGGGGGGAGGCCAGCTACACCTTC
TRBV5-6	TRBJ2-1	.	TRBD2	CASSLGSGRANEQFF	TGTGCCAGCAGCCTTGGGAGCGGGAGGGCGAATGAGCAGTTCTTC
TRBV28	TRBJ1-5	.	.	CASRPYFGTAPGGQPQHF	TGTGCCAGCAGGCCATACTTTGGGACGGCCCCAGGTGGTCAGCCCCAGCATTTT
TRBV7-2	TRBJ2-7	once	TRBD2	CASSLLLGTSAEQYF	TGTGCCAGCAGCTTATTGTTGGGGACTAGCGCCGAGCAGTACTTC
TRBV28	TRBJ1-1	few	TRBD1	CASSLAGQGWEAFF	TGTGCCAGCAGTTTAGCGGGACAGGGATGGGAAGCTTTCTTT
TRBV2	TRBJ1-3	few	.	CASTGDLSGNTIYF	TGTGCCAGCACGGGGGATCTCTCTGGAAACACCATATATTTT
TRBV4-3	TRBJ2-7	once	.	CASSMDLFSYEQYF	TGCGCCAGCAGCATGGACTTGTTCTCCTACGAGCAGTACTTC
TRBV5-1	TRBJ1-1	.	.	CASSSGANTEAFF	TGCGCCAGCAGCTCGGGAGCGAACACTGAAGCTTTCTTT
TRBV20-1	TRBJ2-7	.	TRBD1	CSPGQGYEQYF	TGCAGTCCGGGACAGGGCTACGAGCAGTACTTC
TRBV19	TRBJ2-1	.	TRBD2	CASSAGVWQFF	TGTGCCAGTAGTGCGGGGGTGTGGCAGTTCTTC
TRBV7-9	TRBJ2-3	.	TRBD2	CASSLAVAGSTDTQYF	TGTGCCAGCAGCTTAGCGGTAGCGGGGTCCACAGATACGCAGTATTTT
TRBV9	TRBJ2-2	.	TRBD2	CASSVALAGAPATGELFF	TGTGCCAGCAGCGTAGCGCTAGCGGGAGCCCCGGCTACCGGGGAGCTGTTTTTT
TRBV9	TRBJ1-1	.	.	CASSDRGGMTEAFF	TGTGCCAGCAGCGACCGTGGAGGGATGACTGAAGCTTTCTTT
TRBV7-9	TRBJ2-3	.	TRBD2	CASSSSPGGGTQYF	TGTGCCAGCAGCTCCTCTCCGGGGGGGGGTACGCAGTATTTT
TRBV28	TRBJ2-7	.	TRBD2	CASSLQRGSYEQYF	TGTGCCAGCAGTTTGCAGCGGGGTTCCTACGAGCAGTACTTC
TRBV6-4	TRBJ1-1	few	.	CARTAMNTEAFF	TGTGCCAGGACAGCTATGAACACTGAAGCTTTCTTT
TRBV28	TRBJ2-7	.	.	CASNRGGTLYEQYF	TGTGCCAGCAACAGGGGGGGTACTCTTTACGAGCAGTACTTC
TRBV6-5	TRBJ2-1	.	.	CASSRRGNNNEQFF	TGTGCCAGCAGTCGCCGGGGCAACAACAATGAGCAGTTCTTC
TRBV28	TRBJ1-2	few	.	CASKRNILQYGYTF	TGTGCCAGCAAGCGAAACATCCTCCAGTATGGCTACACCTTC
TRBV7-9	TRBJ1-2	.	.	CASSLLSVYGYTF	TGTGCCAGCAGCTTACTGTCGGTCTATGGCTACACCTTC
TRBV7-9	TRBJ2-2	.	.	CASSSGLDKTGELFF	TGTGCCAGCAGCTCCGGGCTCGACAAGACCGGGGAGCTGTTTTTT
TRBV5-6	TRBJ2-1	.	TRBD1	CASSKRQGRNEQFF	TGTGCCAGCAGCAAGAGACAGGGGAGGAATGAGCAGTTCTTC
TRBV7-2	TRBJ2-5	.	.	CASSFNRGKMGETQYF	TGTGCCAGCAGCTTTAACCGGGGCAAGATGGGAGAGACCCAGTACTTC
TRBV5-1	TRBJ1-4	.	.	CASSWEGSNEKLFF	TGCGCCAGCAGCTGGGAGGGATCTAATGAAAAACTGTTTTTT
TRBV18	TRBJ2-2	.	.	CASSLTVPNTGELFF	TGTGCCAGCTCACTTACGGTCCCGAACACCGGGGAGCTGTTTTTT
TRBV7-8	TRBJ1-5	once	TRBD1	CASSRTGAGQPQHF	TGTGCCAGCAGCCGGACAGGGGCTGGTCAGCCCCAGCATTTT
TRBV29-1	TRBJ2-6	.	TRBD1	CSVGQGAAGANVLTF	TGCAGCGTTGGACAGGGGGCTGCTGGGGCCAACGTCCTGACTTTC
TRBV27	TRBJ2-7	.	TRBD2	CASSPLGAGNEQYF	TGTGCCAGCAGTCCCCTGGGAGCGGGGAACGAGCAGTACTTC
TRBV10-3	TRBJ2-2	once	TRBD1	CAISAGQGIGTGELFF	TGTGCCATCAGTGCAGGACAGGGAATCGGCACCGGGGAGCTGTTTTTT
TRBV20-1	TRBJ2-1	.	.	CSASRGNEQFF	TGCAGTGCTAGCCGCGGCAATGAGCAGTTCTTC
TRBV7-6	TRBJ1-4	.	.	CASSLRTTNEKLFF	TGTGCCAGCAGCTTACGGACAACTAATGAAAAACTGTTTTTT
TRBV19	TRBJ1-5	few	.	CASSTGQGNQPQHF	TGTGCCAGTAGTACAGGGCAGGGTAACCAGCCCCAGCATTTT
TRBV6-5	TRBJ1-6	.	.	CASSLNLGSPLHF	TGTGCCAGCAGCCTAAACCTTGGTTCACCCCTCCACTTT
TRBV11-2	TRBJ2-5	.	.	CASSLGDWIETQYF	TGTGCCAGCAGCTTAGGGGATTGGATCGAGACCCAGTACTTC
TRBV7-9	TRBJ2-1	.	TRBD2	CASSLGLAGGPVNNEQFF	TGTGCCAGCAGCTTAGGACTAGCGGGAGGGCCGGTCAACAATGAGCAGTTCTTC